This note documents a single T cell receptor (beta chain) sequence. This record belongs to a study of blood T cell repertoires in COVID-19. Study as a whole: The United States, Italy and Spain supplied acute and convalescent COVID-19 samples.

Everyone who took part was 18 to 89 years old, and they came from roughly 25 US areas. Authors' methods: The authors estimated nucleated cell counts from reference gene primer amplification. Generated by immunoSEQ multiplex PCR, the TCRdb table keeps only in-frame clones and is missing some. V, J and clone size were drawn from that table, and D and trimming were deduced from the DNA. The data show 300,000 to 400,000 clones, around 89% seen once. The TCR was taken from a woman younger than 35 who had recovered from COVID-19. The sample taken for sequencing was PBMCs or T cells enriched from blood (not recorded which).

This CDR3 is CASSPGTGGTGELFF. The CDR3 DNA follows: TGTGCCAGCTCACCGGGGACAGGGGGCACCGGGGAGCTGTTTTTT. This rearrangement joins TRBV18 to TRBJ2-2; 11 positions agree with TRBD1. CDR3 length: 15 residues. Trimming removed 3 bases from V and 4 bases from J; junction bases left unmatched: 1. Germline V gives CDR1 KGHSH, CDR2 LQKENI.